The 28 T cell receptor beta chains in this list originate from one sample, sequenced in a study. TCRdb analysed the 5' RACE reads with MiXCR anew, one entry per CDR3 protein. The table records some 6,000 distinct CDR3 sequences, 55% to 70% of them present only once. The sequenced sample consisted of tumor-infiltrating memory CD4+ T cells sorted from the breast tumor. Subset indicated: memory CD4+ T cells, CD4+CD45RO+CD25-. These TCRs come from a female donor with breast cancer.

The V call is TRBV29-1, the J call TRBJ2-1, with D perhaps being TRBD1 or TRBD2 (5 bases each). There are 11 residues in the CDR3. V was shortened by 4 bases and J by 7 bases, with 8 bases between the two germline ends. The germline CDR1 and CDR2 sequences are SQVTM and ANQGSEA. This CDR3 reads CSVVGENEQFF. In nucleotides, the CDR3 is TGCAGCGTTGTGGGGGAAAATGAGCAGTTCTTC.

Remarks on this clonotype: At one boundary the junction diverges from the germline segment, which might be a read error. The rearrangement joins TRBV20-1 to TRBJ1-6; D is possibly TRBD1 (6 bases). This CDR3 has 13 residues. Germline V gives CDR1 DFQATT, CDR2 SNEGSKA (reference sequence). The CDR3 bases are TGTAGTGCTAGAAGGGGGGTTGATTCACCCCTCCACTTT. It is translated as CSARRGVDSPLHF.

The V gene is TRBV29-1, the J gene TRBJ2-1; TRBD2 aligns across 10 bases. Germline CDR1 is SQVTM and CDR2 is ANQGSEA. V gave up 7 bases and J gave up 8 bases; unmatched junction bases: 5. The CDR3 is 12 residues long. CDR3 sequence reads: CSAERGGDEQFF. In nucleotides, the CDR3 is TGCAGCGCCGAGCGGGGGGGGGATGAGCAGTTCTTC.

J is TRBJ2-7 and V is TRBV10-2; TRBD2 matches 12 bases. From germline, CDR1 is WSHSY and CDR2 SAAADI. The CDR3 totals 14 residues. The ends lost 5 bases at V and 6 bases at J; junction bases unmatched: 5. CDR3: CASSSTSGRGEQYF. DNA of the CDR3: TGCGCCAGCAGTTCGACTAGCGGGAGAGGCGAGCAGTACTTC.

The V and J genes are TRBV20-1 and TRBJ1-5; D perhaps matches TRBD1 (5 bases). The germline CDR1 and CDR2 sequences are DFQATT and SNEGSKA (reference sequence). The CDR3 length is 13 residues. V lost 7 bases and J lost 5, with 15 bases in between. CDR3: CSVRGSVDQPQHF. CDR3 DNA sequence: TGCAGTGTGCGGGGGTCGGTGGATCAGCCCCAGCATTTT.

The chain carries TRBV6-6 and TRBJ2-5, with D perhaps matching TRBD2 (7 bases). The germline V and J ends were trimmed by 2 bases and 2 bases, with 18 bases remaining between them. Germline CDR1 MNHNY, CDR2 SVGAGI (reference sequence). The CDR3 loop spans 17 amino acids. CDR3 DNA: TGTGCCAGCAGTTACGGGGGGGCCTCGGGGAAACAAGAGACCCAGTACTTC. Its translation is CASSYGGASGKQETQYF.

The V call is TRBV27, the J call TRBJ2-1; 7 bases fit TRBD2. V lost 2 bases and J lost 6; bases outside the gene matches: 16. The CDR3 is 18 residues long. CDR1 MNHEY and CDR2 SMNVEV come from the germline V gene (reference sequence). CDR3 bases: TGTGCCAGCAGTTTAATTCGGCTAGCGGATACAAGAGTCAATGAGCAGTTCTTC. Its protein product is CASSLIRLADTRVNEQFF.

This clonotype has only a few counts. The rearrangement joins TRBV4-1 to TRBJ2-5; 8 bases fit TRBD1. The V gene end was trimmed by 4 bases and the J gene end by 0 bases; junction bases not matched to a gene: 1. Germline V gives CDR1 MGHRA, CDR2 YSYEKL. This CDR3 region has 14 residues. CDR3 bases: TGCGCCAGCAGCCGGGACAGGAACCAAGAGACCCAGTACTTC. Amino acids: CASSRDRNQETQYF.

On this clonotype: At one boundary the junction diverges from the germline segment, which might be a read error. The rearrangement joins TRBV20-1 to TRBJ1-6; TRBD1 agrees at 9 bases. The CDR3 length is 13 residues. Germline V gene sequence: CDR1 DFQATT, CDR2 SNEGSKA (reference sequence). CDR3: CSAWGQGNSSLHF. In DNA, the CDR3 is TGCAGTGCATGGGGACAGGGAAATTCATCCCTCCACTTT.

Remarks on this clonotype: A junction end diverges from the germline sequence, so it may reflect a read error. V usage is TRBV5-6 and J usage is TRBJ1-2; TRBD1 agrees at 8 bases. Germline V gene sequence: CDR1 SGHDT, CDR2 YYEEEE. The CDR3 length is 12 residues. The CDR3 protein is CASSLQGDGYTF. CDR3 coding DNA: TGCGCCAGCAGCTTACAGGGGGATGGCTACACCTTC.

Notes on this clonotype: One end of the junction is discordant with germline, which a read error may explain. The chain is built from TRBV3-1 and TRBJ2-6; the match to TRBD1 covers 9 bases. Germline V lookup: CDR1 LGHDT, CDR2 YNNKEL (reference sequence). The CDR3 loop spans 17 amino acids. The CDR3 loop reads CASSKGQGFSGANALTF. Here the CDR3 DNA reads TGTGCCAGCAGCAAGGGACAGGGTTTCTCTGGGGCCAACGCCCTGACTTTC.

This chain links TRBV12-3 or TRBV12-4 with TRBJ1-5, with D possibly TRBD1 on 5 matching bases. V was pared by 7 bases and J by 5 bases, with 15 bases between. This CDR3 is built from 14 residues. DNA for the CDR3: TGTGCCAGCACCAAAAGTCGGGGGGATCAGCCCCAGCATTTT. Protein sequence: CASTKSRGDQPQHF.

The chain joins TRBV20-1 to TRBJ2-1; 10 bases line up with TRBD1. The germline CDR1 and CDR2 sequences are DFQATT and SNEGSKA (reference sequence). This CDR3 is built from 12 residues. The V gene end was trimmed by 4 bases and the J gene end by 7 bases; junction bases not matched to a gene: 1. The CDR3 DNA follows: TGCAGTGCTACGGGACAGGGGAATGAGCAGTTCTTC. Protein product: CSATGQGNEQFF.

The CDR3 reads CASSLDETQYF. The CDR3 DNA is TGCGCCAGCAGCTTGGATGAGACCCAGTACTTC. V is TRBV5-1 and J is TRBJ2-5; D gene ambiguous. The CDR3 spans 11 residues. The germline gives CDR1 SGHRS, CDR2 YFSETQ. The V end lost 0 bases, the J end lost 5 bases, and 2 bases lay between the germline ends.

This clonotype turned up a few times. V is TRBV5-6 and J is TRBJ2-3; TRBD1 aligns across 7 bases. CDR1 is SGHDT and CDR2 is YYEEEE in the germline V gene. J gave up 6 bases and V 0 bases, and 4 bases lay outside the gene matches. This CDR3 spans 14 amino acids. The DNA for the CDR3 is TGTGCCAGCAGCTTGGTGACAGGGATTGATACGCAGTATTTT. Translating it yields CASSLVTGIDTQYF.

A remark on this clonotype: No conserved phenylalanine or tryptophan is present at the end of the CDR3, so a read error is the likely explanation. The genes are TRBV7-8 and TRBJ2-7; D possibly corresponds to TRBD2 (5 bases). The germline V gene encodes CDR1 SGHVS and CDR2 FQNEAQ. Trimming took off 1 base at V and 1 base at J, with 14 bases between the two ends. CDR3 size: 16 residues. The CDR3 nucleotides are TGTGCCAGCAGCTTAGAGCGAGCCGGGATATCCTACGAGCAGTACATC. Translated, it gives CASSLERAGISYEQYI.

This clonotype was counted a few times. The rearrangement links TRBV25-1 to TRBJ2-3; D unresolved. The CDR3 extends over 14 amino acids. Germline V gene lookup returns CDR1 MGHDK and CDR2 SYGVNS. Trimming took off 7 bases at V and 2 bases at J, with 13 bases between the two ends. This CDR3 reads CASTPPGLTDTQYF. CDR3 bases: TGTGCCAGCACCCCCCCCGGTCTCACAGATACGCAGTATTTT.

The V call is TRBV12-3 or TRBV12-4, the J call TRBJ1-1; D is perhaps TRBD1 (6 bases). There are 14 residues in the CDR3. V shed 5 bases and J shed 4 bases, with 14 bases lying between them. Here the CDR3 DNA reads TGTGCCAGCAGTGCACAGGGAGGTCTCACTGAAGCTTTCTTT. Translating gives CASSAQGGLTEAFF.

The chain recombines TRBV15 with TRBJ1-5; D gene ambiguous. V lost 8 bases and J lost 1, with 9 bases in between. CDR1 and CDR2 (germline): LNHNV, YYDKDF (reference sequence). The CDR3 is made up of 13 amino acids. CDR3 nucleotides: TGTGCCACCGGGGTCCGGAGCAATCAGCCCCAGCATTTT. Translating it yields CATGVRSNQPQHF. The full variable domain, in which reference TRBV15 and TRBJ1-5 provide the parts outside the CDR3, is DAMVIQNPRYQVTQFGKPVTLSCSQTLNHNVMYWYQQKSSQAPKLLFHYYDKDFNNEADTPDNFQSRRPNTSFCFLDIRSPGLGDTAMYLCATGVRSNQPQHFGDGTRLSIL.

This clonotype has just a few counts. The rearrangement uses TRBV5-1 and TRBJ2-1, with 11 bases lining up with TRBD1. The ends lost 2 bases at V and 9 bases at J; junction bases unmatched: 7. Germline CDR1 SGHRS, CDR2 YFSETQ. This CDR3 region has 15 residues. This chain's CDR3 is CASSLEDRGQGEQFF. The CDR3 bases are TGCGCCAGCAGCTTAGAGGACAGGGGGCAGGGTGAGCAGTTCTTC. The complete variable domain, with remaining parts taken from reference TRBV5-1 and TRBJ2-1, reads KAGVTQTPRYLIKTRGQQVTLSCSPISGHRSVSWYQQTPGQGLQFLFEYFSETQRNKGNFPGRFSGRQFSNSRSEMNVSTLELGDSALYLCASSLEDRGQGEQFFGPGTRLTVL.

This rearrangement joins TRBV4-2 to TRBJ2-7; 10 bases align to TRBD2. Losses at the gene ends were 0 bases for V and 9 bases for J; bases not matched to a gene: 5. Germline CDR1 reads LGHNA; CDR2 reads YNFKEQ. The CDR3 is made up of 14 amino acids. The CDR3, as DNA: TGTGCCAGCAGCCAAGATTTAGCGGGAGGAGTGCAGTACTTC. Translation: CASSQDLAGGVQYF.

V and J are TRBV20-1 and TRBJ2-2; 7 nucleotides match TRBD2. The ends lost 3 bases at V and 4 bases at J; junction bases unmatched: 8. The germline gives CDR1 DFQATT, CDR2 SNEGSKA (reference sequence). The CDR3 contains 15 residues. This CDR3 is CSASRRGSGTGELFF. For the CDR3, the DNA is TGCAGTGCTAGTCGGCGCGGGAGCGGCACCGGGGAGCTGTTTTTT.

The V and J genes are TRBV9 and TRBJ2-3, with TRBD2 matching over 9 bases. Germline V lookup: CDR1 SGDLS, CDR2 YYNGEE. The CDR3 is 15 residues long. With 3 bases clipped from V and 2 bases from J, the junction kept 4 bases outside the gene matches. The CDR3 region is CASSAPSGATDTQYF. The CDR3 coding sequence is TGTGCCAGCAGCGCACCTAGCGGGGCCACAGATACGCAGTATTTT.

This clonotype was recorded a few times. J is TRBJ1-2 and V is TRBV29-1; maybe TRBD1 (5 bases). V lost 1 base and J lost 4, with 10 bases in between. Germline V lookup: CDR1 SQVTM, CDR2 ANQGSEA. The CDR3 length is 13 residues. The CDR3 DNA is TGCAGCGTTGAAGGGCAGGGTGGCTATGGCTACACCTTC. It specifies CSVEGQGGYGYTF. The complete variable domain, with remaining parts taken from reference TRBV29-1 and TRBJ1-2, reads SAVISQKPSRDICQRGTSLTIQCQVDSQVTMMFWYRQQPGQSLTLIATANQGSEATYESGFVIDKFPISRPNLTFSTLTVSNMSPEDSSIYLCSVEGQGGYGYTFGSGTRLTVV.

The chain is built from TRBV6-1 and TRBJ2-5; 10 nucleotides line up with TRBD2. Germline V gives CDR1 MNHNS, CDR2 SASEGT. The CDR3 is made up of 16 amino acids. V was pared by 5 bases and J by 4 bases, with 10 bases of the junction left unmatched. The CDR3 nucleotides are TGTGCCAGCAGTCGTACCAGCGGGGGGGCAGCAGAGACCCAGTACTTC. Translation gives CASSRTSGGAAETQYF.

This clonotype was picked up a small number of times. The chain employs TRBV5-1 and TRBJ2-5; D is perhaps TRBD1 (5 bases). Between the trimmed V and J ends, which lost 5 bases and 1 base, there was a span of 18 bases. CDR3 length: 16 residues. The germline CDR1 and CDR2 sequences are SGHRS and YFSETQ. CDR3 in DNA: TGCGCCAGCAGTGCGACGGGCAGGGTCCTCCAAGAGACCCAGTACTTC. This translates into CASSATGRVLQETQYF. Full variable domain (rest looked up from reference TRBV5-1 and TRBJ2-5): KAGVTQTPRYLIKTRGQQVTLSCSPISGHRSVSWYQQTPGQGLQFLFEYFSETQRNKGNFPGRFSGRQFSNSRSEMNVSTLELGDSALYLCASSATGRVLQETQYFGPGTRLLVL.

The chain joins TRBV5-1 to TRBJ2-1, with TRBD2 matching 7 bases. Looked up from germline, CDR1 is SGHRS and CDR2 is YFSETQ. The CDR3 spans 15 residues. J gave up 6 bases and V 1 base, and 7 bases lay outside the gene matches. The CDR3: CASSLSGSGVNEQFF. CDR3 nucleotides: TGCGCCAGCAGCTTGAGTGGCAGCGGGGTCAATGAGCAGTTCTTC.

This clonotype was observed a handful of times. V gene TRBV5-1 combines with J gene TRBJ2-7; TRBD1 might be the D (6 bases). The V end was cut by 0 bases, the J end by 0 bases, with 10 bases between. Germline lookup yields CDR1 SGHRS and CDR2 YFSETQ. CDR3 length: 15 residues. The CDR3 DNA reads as TGCGCCAGCAGCTTGGGCCAGGGGCGCTCCTACGAGCAGTACTTC. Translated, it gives CASSLGQGRSYEQYF.